Presented here are 7 T cell receptor beta chains from one specimen sequenced in a study of blood T cells in healthy people across ages. Through a sample-barcoded 5' primer and a J-beta primer mix, a second PCR was run for about 6 to 12 cycles. TCRdb ran MiXCR on the 5' RACE reads and lists one entry per CDR3 protein. The data hold 1,300,000 or so distinct CDR3 sequences, with around 59% observed a single time. Source material: blood. These receptors were collected from a man between 18 and 29 years old in good health.

This clonotype was counted between two and nine times. The chain uses TRBV6-4 and TRBJ1-2; 8 positions agree with TRBD1. J lost 8 bases, V lost 5 bases, and 13 bases had no gene match. The germline V gene has CDR1 MRHNA and CDR2 SNTAGT. This CDR3 has 15 amino acids. Here the CDR3 reads CASSSGTGGFKGYTF. CDR3 sequence (DNA): TGTGCCAGCAGTAGCGGCACAGGGGGTTTTAAAGGCTACACCTTC.

This clonotype was seen more than once but under ten times. The chain has TRBV11-2 and TRBJ2-3; weak D call: TRBD2 (6 bases). This CDR3 contains 15 residues. Germline V gene sequence: CDR1 SGHAT, CDR2 FQNNGV. Between the trimmed V and J ends, which lost 5 bases and 4 bases, there was a span of 16 bases. CDR3 loop: CASSPRGIGADTQYF. CDR3 in DNA: TGTGCCAGCAGCCCGCGCGGGATCGGGGCAGATACGCAGTATTTT.

The chain's CDR3 is CASSQGQGDAETQYF. The DNA for the CDR3 is TGTGCCAGCAGCCAGGGACAGGGTGACGCAGAGACCCAGTACTTC. This chain uses TRBV4-2 with TRBJ2-5; 9 nucleotides match TRBD1. Germline CDR1 reads LGHNA; CDR2 reads YNFKEQ. The CDR3 sequence is 15 residues long. Trimming at V came to 3 bases and at J to 4 bases, leaving 6 bases not matched to a gene.

The gene calls are TRBV11-2 and TRBJ2-6; D is undetermined. Deletions cut 7 bases from V and 0 bases from J, with 10 bases between. The germline CDR1 and CDR2 sequences are SGHAT and FQNNGV. The CDR3 extends over 15 amino acids. CDR3 region: CASNARASGANVLTF. In DNA, the CDR3 is TGTGCCAGCAACGCAAGGGCCTCTGGGGCCAACGTCCTGACTTTC.

This clonotype was seen a handful of times. The chain combines TRBV6-1 with TRBJ2-7, with D possibly TRBD2 on 6 matching bases. Germline V gene sequence: CDR1 MNHNS, CDR2 SASEGT. This CDR3 has 16 amino acids. V was trimmed by 2 bases and J by 3 bases, leaving 17 bases between them. The CDR3 here is CASSELAGGIVYEQYF. CDR3 nucleotide sequence: TGTGCCAGCAGTGAATTGGCTGGGGGGATTGTCTACGAGCAGTACTTC.

This clonotype appeared once. This chain links TRBV4-1 with TRBJ2-1; the D gene is possibly TRBD2 (7 bases). This CDR3 region has 18 residues. The V end was cut by 1 base, the J end by 3 bases, with 19 bases between. The germline gives CDR1 MGHRA, CDR2 YSYEKL. The CDR3 loop is CASSQVPPGGRVYNEQFF. As DNA, the CDR3 is TGCGCCAGCAGCCAAGTTCCGCCGGGGGGCAGGGTCTACAATGAGCAGTTCTTC.

This clonotype was seen just once. The chain combines TRBV28 with TRBJ2-7; D perhaps matches TRBD1 (6 bases). CDR3 length: 13 residues. Trimming left V 6 bases short and J 7 bases short, with 16 bases between. Germline CDR1 is MDHEN and CDR2 is SYDVKM. The CDR3 loop is CASSGMGAAEQYF. The DNA of the CDR3 is TGTGCCAGCAGCGGCATGGGGGCTGCGGAGCAGTACTTC. Looking up the rest from reference TRBV28 and TRBJ2-7 gives the full variable domain: DVKVTQSSRYLVKRTGEKVFLECVQDMDHENMFWYRQDPGLGLRLIYFSYDVKMKEKGDIPEGYSVSREKKERFSLILESASTNQTSMYLCASSGMGAAEQYFGPGTRLTVT.